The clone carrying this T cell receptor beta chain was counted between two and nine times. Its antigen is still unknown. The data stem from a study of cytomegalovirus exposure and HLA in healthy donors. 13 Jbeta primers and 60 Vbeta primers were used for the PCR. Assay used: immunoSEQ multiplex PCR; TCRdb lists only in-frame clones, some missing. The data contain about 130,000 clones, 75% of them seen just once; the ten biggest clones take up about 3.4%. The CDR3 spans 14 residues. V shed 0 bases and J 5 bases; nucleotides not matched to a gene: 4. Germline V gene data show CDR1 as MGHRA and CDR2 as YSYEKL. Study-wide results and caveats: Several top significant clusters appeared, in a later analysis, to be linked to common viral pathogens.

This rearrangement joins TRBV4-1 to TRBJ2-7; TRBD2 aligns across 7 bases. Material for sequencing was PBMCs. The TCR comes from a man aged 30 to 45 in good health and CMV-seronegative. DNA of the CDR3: TGCGCCAGCAGCCAAGAAGGCGGGAGTGACGAGCAGTACTTC. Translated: CASSQEGGSDEQYF.